This is a list of T cell receptor beta chains from one sample in a study of blood T cells in healthy people across ages. TCRdb analysed the 5' RACE reads with MiXCR anew, one entry per CDR3 protein. The sample has approximately 1,000,000 distinct CDR3 sequences, less than 50% seen once. Specimen: blood. Receptors were obtained from a woman aged 60-75 years in good health. The CDR3 runs from the conserved cysteine through the conserved F or W. A D gene is named only where the DNA matches it firmly. Not every row has a clone size; where given, it reads once, few, many or a size class.

CDR3 DNA: TGTGCCAGCAGTAAAGCACTAGCGCGTTCCTACGAGCAGTACTTC
CDR3 protein: CASSKALARSYEQYF
clone size: few
J gene: TRBJ2-7
V gene: TRBV6-5
D gene: TRBD2

CDR3 DNA: TGTGCCATCAGCGCCGGGACAGGGAGTGGGGGGACCCAGTACTTC
CDR3 protein: CAISAGTGSGGTQYF
clone size: once
J gene: TRBJ2-5
V gene: TRBV10-3
D gene: TRBD1

CDR3 DNA: TGTGCCAGCAGTTACTCCGGGACAGAACCCTACGAGCAGTACTTC
CDR3 protein: CASSYSGTEPYEQYF
clone size: -
J gene: TRBJ2-7
V gene: TRBV6-5
D gene: TRBD1

CDR3 DNA: TGCAGCTTCAGAGGCCAGGGGGCCTACAATGAGCAGTTCTTC
CDR3 protein: CSFRGQGAYNEQFF
clone size: -
J gene: TRBJ2-1
V gene: TRBV29-1
D gene: TRBD1

CDR3 DNA: TGCAGTGCTAGAGACTCCCTGGGGGAAGCTTTCTTT
CDR3 protein: CSARDSLGEAFF
clone size: -
J gene: TRBJ1-1
V gene: TRBV20-1
D gene: -

CDR3 DNA: TGTGCCAGCAGCGCCGGGACTAGCGTCTCCGAGCAGTACTTC
CDR3 protein: CASSAGTSVSEQYF
clone size: few
J gene: TRBJ2-7
V gene: TRBV9
D gene: TRBD2

CDR3 DNA: TGCAGCGTTGAAGCTAGGGTAAACACCGGGGAGCTGTTTTTT
CDR3 protein: CSVEARVNTGELFF
clone size: -
J gene: TRBJ2-2
V gene: TRBV29-1
D gene: -

CDR3 DNA: TGCGCCAGCAGTGAGTCGAAGGGACTAGCGGGAGGAGGGAATGAGCAGTTCTTC
CDR3 protein: CASSESKGLAGGGNEQFF
clone size: many
J gene: TRBJ2-1
V gene: TRBV10-2
D gene: TRBD2

CDR3 DNA: TGCAGTGCTAGAGAGCCGGGACTAGCGTTTGAGCAGTACTTC
CDR3 protein: CSAREPGLAFEQYF
clone size: -
J gene: TRBJ2-7
V gene: TRBV20-1
D gene: TRBD2

CDR3 DNA: TGCAGTGCTAGAGATGAGGGGGCGAGCAATCAGCCCCAGCATTTT
CDR3 protein: CSARDEGASNQPQHF
clone size: -
J gene: TRBJ1-5
V gene: TRBV20-1
D gene: TRBD1

CDR3 DNA: TGCAGCGCTGGACAGGCGAACACCGGGGAGCTGTTTTTT
CDR3 protein: CSAGQANTGELFF
clone size: few
J gene: TRBJ2-2
V gene: TRBV29-1
D gene: TRBD1

CDR3 DNA: TGTGCCAGCAGCTTAGGACGTTGGGGAGGTGAAAAACTGTTTTTT
CDR3 protein: CASSLGRWGGEKLFF
clone size: -
J gene: TRBJ1-4
V gene: TRBV11-2
D gene: -

CDR3 DNA: TGTGCCAGCAGCCAAGATAGGCGGGGGGGCCCAGATACGCAGTATTTT
CDR3 protein: CASSQDRRGGPDTQYF
clone size: -
J gene: TRBJ2-3
V gene: TRBV4-2
D gene: TRBD2

CDR3 DNA: TGTGCCAGCAGTGGGGGAGCCCCTCATAATTCACCCCTCCACTTT
CDR3 protein: CASSGGAPHNSPLHF
clone size: -
J gene: TRBJ1-6
V gene: TRBV6-6
D gene: -

CDR3 DNA: TGTGCCAGCAGCGACAGGGTTTTCGATAGCATTCAGTACTTC
CDR3 protein: CASSDRVFDSIQYF
clone size: -
J gene: TRBJ2-4
V gene: TRBV11-1
D gene: TRBD1

CDR3 DNA: TGTGCCAGCAGTTTATGGGGAAACAGGGGACAAGAGACCCAGTACTTC
CDR3 protein: CASSLWGNRGQETQYF
clone size: -
J gene: TRBJ2-5
V gene: TRBV27
D gene: TRBD1

CDR3 DNA: TGTGCCAGCAGCGTAGTCCTACAAGAGGGGGGGACAATGGAGCAGTACTTC
CDR3 protein: CASSVVLQEGGTMEQYF
clone size: -
J gene: TRBJ2-5
V gene: TRBV9
D gene: -

CDR3 DNA: TGTGCCAGCAGTTTGGGTTCGGGGGTCCAAGAGACCCAGTACTTC
CDR3 protein: CASSLGSGVQETQYF
clone size: once
J gene: TRBJ2-5
V gene: TRBV12-3/TRBV12-4
D gene: -

CDR3 DNA: TGTGCCATTGGACGTATCGGTTCACCCCTCCACTTT
CDR3 protein: CAIGRIGSPLHF
clone size: -
J gene: TRBJ1-6
V gene: TRBV27
D gene: -

CDR3 DNA: TGTGCCAGCAGAACCGGCAGTTTGAACTACGAGCAGTACTTC
CDR3 protein: CASRTGSLNYEQYF
clone size: few
J gene: TRBJ2-7
V gene: TRBV11-2
D gene: -

CDR3 DNA: TGTGCCAGCAGCTTATGGAGTAGCACAGATACGCAGTATTTT
CDR3 protein: CASSLWSSTDTQYF
clone size: -
J gene: TRBJ2-3
V gene: TRBV7-8
D gene: -

CDR3 DNA: TGCAGCGTTATACCGGGACTAGCGCCGAGAGAGCAGTTCTTC
CDR3 protein: CSVIPGLAPREQFF
clone size: -
J gene: TRBJ2-1
V gene: TRBV29-1
D gene: TRBD2

CDR3 DNA: TGTGCCAGCGGCAAAGGTGAGGACAGGCTTGGCGTGAACACTGAAGCTTTCTTT
CDR3 protein: CASGKGEDRLGVNTEAFF
clone size: -
J gene: TRBJ1-1
V gene: TRBV21-1
D gene: -

CDR3 DNA: TGTGCCAGTATGGCACAAACTAATGAAAAACTGTTTTTT
CDR3 protein: CASMAQTNEKLFF
clone size: -
J gene: TRBJ1-4
V gene: TRBV19
D gene: -

CDR3 DNA: TGTGCCAGCAGCTTCCGCTACGAGCAGTACTTC
CDR3 protein: CASSFRYEQYF
clone size: many
J gene: TRBJ2-7
V gene: TRBV28
D gene: -

CDR3 DNA: TGTGCCAGCAGTGTGGGTAGGGGTAACACAGATACGCAGTATTTT
CDR3 protein: CASSVGRGNTDTQYF
clone size: -
J gene: TRBJ2-3
V gene: TRBV2
D gene: -

CDR3 DNA: TGCGCCAGCAGACCCGGGACTAGCGGGAGGGTGAGGTACAATGAGCAGTTCTTC
CDR3 protein: CASRPGTSGRVRYNEQFF
clone size: -
J gene: TRBJ2-1
V gene: TRBV5-1
D gene: TRBD2

CDR3 DNA: TGTGCCAGCAGTTTCCGGGGCTACACCTTC
CDR3 protein: CASSFRGYTF
clone size: few
J gene: TRBJ1-2
V gene: TRBV6-1
D gene: -

CDR3 DNA: TGTGCCAGCAGCTTATGGCAGACCCAAGAGACCCAGTACTTC
CDR3 protein: CASSLWQTQETQYF
clone size: few
J gene: TRBJ2-5
V gene: TRBV7-9
D gene: -

CDR3 DNA: TGCGCCAGCAGCTCCGGACTAGCGGGAGTAGGGGCCTACGAGCAGTACTTC
CDR3 protein: CASSSGLAGVGAYEQYF
clone size: few
J gene: TRBJ2-7
V gene: TRBV5-1
D gene: TRBD2

CDR3 DNA: TGTGCCAGCAGTTTAATCGGGGCCCAAGAGACCCAGTACTTC
CDR3 protein: CASSLIGAQETQYF
clone size: -
J gene: TRBJ2-5
V gene: TRBV27
D gene: -

CDR3 DNA: TGCAGTGCTAAAGGGAGATCTGGCTACAATGAGCAGTACTTC
CDR3 protein: CSAKGRSGYNEQYF
clone size: -
J gene: TRBJ2-7
V gene: TRBV20-1
D gene: -

CDR3 DNA: TGTGCCAGCATCTTAATTTCAGATACGCAGTATTTT
CDR3 protein: CASILISDTQYF
clone size: -
J gene: TRBJ2-3
V gene: TRBV7-9
D gene: -

CDR3 DNA: TGCAGCGTTGTCCAGGGAGAAAAGTCTGGCTACACCTTC
CDR3 protein: CSVVQGEKSGYTF
clone size: few
J gene: TRBJ1-2
V gene: TRBV29-1
D gene: -

CDR3 DNA: TGTGCCAGCTACGAGACAGGGGGAAGCTACAATGAGCAGTTCTTC
CDR3 protein: CASYETGGSYNEQFF
clone size: -
J gene: TRBJ2-1
V gene: TRBV6-1
D gene: TRBD1

CDR3 DNA: TGTGCCAGACCCATCCCGGGACAACTGAAGGGGGAATCCTACGAGCAGTACTTC
CDR3 protein: CARPIPGQLKGESYEQYF
clone size: -
J gene: TRBJ2-7
V gene: TRBV21-1
D gene: -

CDR3 DNA: TGTGCCATCAGTAGCGACAGGGGGGACGAGCAGTACTTC
CDR3 protein: CAISSDRGDEQYF
clone size: -
J gene: TRBJ2-7
V gene: TRBV10-3
D gene: TRBD1

CDR3 DNA: TGTGCCAGCAGCTCACGGGGAGCGGGAGCCCTAGCCAAAAACATTCAGTACTTC
CDR3 protein: CASSSRGAGALAKNIQYF
clone size: -
J gene: TRBJ2-4
V gene: TRBV7-2
D gene: TRBD2

CDR3 DNA: TGTGCCAGCAGTTTAGAGGCGGACTCCTACAATGAGCAGTTCTTC
CDR3 protein: CASSLEADSYNEQFF
clone size: few
J gene: TRBJ2-1
V gene: TRBV6-2/TRBV6-3
D gene: -

CDR3 DNA: TGTGCCAGCAGTACCGCCAGGGACTACCAATACAATGAGCAGTTCTTC
CDR3 protein: CASSTARDYQYNEQFF
clone size: -
J gene: TRBJ2-1
V gene: TRBV2
D gene: TRBD2

CDR3 DNA: TGTGCCAGCAGCTTGGGTGAGAGACAGCAGTACTTC
CDR3 protein: CASSLGERQQYF
clone size: -
J gene: TRBJ2-5
V gene: TRBV5-6
D gene: -

CDR3 DNA: TGTGCCAGCAGAGAGCCTTGTGGGACAGTATCGGGTCTAGCCAAAAACATTCAGTACTTC
CDR3 protein: CASREPCGTVSGLAKNIQYF
clone size: -
J gene: TRBJ2-4
V gene: TRBV25-1
D gene: TRBD1

CDR3 DNA: TGTGCCAGCAGTAGGACGCTTGAGAAATCCTACGAGCAGTACTTC
CDR3 protein: CASSRTLEKSYEQYF
clone size: few
J gene: TRBJ2-7
V gene: TRBV9
D gene: -

CDR3 DNA: TGTGCCAGCAGTAGATCGACTAGCGGGGGACGCGAGCAGTACTTC
CDR3 protein: CASSRSTSGGREQYF
clone size: -
J gene: TRBJ2-7
V gene: TRBV6-5
D gene: TRBD2

CDR3 DNA: TGCGCCAGCAGCCAAATAGCGGGAGAAGGCACAGATACGCAGTATTTT
CDR3 protein: CASSQIAGEGTDTQYF
clone size: -
J gene: TRBJ2-3
V gene: TRBV4-1
D gene: TRBD2